This TCR beta chain was captured in a study of blood T cell repertoires in COVID-19. Produced via immunoSEQ multiplex PCR; TCRdb's table is partial and in-frame only. Of 90,000 to 110,000 clones detected, around 89% appear once; the ten largest clones hold 1.1%. CDR3 length: 14 amino acids. Between the trimmed V and J ends, which lost 4 bases and 2 bases, there was a span of 13 bases. Germline V gene lookup returns CDR1 SGHNT and CDR2 YYREEE (reference sequence). This receptor was taken from a human donor in a cohort sampled during active COVID-19. The sample taken for sequencing was peripheral blood. The chain recombines TRBV5-4 with TRBJ2-7; a possible D gene is TRBD2 (6 bases). The CDR3 spells CASSRSGLAYEQYF. The CDR3 nucleotides read TGTGCCAGCAGCAGAAGCGGGCTCGCCTACGAGCAGTACTTC.